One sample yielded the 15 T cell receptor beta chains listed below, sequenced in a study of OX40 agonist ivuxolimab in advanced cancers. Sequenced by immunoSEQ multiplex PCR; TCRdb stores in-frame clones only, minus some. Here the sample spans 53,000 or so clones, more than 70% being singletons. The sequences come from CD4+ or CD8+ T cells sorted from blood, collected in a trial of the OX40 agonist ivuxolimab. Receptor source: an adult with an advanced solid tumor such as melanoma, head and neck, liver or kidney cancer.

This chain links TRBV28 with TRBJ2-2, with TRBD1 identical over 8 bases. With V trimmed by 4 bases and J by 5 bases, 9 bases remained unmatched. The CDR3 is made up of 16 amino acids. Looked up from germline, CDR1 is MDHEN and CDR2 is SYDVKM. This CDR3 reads CASSSTGGTGTGELFF. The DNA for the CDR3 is TGTGCCAGCAGTTCTACAGGGGGGACGGGGACCGGGGAGCTGTTTTTT.

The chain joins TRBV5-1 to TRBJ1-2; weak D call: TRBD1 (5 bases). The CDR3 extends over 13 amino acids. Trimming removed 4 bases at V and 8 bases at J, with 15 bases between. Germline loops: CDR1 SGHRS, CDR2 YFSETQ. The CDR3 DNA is TGCGCCAGCAGCCTGGGGAGGGGTTTAGGCTACACCTTC. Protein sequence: CASSLGRGLGYTF.

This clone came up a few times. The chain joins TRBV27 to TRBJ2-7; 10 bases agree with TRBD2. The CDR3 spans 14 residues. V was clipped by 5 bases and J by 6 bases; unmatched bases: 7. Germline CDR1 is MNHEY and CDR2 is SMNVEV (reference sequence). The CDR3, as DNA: TGTGCCAGCAGTGCACTAGCGGGGTCAGGCGAGCAGTACTTC. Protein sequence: CASSALAGSGEQYF.

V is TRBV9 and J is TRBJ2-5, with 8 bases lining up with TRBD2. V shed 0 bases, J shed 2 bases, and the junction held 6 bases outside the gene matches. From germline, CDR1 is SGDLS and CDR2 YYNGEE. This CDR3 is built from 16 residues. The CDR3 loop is CASSVAGRGAQETQYF. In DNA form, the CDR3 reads TGTGCCAGCAGCGTAGCTGGGCGGGGGGCTCAAGAGACCCAGTACTTC.

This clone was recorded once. CDR3 loop: CASRLPTNEKLFF. The CDR3 bases are TGTGCCAGCAGACTCCCAACTAATGAAAAACTGTTTTTT. The chain is built from TRBV28 and TRBJ1-4; D call uncertain. Trimming stripped 6 bases from V and 0 bases from J, with 5 bases between. CDR3 size: 13 residues. Germline assignment: CDR1 MDHEN and CDR2 SYDVKM.

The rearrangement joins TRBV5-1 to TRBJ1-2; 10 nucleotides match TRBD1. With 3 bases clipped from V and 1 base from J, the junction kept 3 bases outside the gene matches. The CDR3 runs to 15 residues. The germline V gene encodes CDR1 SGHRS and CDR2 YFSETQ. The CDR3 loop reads CASSSGQGFNYGYTF. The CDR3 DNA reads TGCGCCAGCAGCTCGGGACAGGGGTTTAACTATGGCTACACCTTC.

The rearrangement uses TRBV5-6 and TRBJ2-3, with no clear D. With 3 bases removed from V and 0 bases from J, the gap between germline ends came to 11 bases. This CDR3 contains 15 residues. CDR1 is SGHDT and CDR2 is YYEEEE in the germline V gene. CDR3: CASSSSWVSTDTQYF. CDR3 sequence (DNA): TGTGCCAGCAGCTCGTCTTGGGTCAGCACAGATACGCAGTATTTT.

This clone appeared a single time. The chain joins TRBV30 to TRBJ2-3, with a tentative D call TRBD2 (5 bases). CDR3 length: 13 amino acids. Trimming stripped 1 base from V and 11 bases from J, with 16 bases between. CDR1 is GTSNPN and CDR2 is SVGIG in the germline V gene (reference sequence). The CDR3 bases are TGTGCCTGGAGTGGGGGTAGCGCCGCCAGGCAGTATTTT. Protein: CAWSGGSAARQYF.

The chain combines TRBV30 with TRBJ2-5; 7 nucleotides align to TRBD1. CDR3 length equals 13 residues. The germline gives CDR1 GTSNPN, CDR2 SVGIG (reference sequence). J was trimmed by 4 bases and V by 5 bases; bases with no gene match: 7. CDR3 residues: CAWDPGQRETQYF. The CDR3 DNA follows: TGTGCCTGGGACCCGGGACAGCGAGAGACCCAGTACTTC.

The DNA of the CDR3 is TGTGCCAGCAGCACGCTAGCGGGGGCCGCGAACACCGGGGAGCTGTTTTTT. This sequence encodes CASSTLAGAANTGELFF. The chain combines TRBV5-4 with TRBJ2-2, with 10 bases aligning to TRBD2. Germline assignment: CDR1 SGHNT and CDR2 YYREEE (reference sequence). The CDR3 totals 17 residues. V dropped 4 bases and J dropped 0; count of bases not matched to a gene: 6. The variable domain in full, with the rest retrieved from reference TRBV5-4 and TRBJ2-2, is ETGVTQSPTHLIKTRGQQVTLRCSSQSGHNTVSWYQQALGQGPQFIFQYYREEENGRGNFPPRFSGLQFPNYSSELNVNALELDDSALYLCASSTLAGAANTGELFFGEGSRLTVL.

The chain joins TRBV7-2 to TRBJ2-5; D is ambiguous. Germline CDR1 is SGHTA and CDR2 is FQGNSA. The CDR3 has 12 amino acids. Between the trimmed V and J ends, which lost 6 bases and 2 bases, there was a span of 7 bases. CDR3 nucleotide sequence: TGTGCCAGCAGTCCCAGTCAAGAGACCCAGTACTTC. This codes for CASSPSQETQYF.

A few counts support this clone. This CDR3 is CASSSGWWSEKLFF. CDR3 DNA sequence: TGTGCCAGCAGCTCTGGTTGGTGGAGTGAAAAACTGTTTTTT. This chain uses TRBV7-9 with TRBJ1-4; the D is unclear. V was shortened by 4 bases and J by 7 bases, with 13 bases between the two germline ends. The CDR3 totals 14 residues. CDR1 SEHNR and CDR2 FQNEAQ come from the germline V gene (reference sequence).

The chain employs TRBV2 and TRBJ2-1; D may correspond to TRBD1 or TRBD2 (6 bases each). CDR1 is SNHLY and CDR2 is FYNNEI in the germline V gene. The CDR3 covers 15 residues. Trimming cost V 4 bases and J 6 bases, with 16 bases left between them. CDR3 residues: CASSVGGRSANEQFF. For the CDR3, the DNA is TGTGCCAGCAGTGTTGGGGGGCGGTCTGCCAATGAGCAGTTCTTC.

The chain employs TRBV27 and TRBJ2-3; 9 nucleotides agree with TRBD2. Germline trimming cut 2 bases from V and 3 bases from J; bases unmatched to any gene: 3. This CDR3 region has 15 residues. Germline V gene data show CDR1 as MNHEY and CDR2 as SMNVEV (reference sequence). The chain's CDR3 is CASSLRGGATDTQYF. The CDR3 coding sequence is TGTGCCAGCAGTTTACGCGGGGGGGCTACAGATACGCAGTATTTT.

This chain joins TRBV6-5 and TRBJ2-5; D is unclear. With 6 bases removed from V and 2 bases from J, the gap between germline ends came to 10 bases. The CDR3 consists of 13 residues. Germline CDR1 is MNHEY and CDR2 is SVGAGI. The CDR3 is CASRVTRQETQYF. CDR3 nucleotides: TGTGCCAGCAGAGTAACCAGGCAAGAGACCCAGTACTTC.